These T cell receptor beta chains were read from a single sample in a study of response to subunit inactivated influenza vaccine. In TCRdb, the RT-PCR reads were re-called with MiXCR into one record per CDR3 protein. The sample lists around 790,000 distinct CDR3 sequences, about 20% occurring once. Sequences were derived from PBMCs from blood, sampled more than 4 days after vaccination. Receptor source: a middle-aged man who received an inactivated influenza vaccine. The CDR3 runs from the conserved cysteine through the conserved F or W. A D gene is named only where the DNA matches it firmly. Some rows have no size entry. The others give once, few or many, or a class for an expanded clone.

>TRBJ2-2|.|TRBV10-1|.
CASSDVGKNTGELFF
TGCGCCAGCAGTGATGTGGGGAAGAACACCGGGGAGCTGTTTTTT
>TRBJ2-1|.|TRBV6-5|few
CASSYSGAVPREQFF
TGTGCCAGCAGTTACTCGGGGGCCGTTCCCCGGGAGCAGTTCTTC
>TRBJ2-7|.|TRBV10-3|.
CAIRTALTYEQYF
TGTGCCATCAGGACAGCTCTTACCTACGAGCAGTACTTC
>TRBJ2-2|TRBD1|TRBV2|few
CASRTGDGGELFF
TGTGCCAGCAGGACAGGGGACGGCGGGGAGCTGTTTTTT
>TRBJ2-4|.|TRBV3-1|.
CASSQYRDRLTKNIQYF
TGTGCCAGCAGCCAGTACAGGGACCGATTGACCAAAAACATTCAGTACTTC
>TRBJ2-6|.|TRBV3-1|.
CASSQDLAPGANVLTF
TGTGCCAGCAGCCAAGACCTAGCGCCTGGGGCCAACGTCCTGACTTTC
>TRBJ2-5|.|TRBV20-1|.
CSARDRQGRRETQYF
TGCAGTGCTAGAGATAGGCAGGGGAGAAGGGAGACCCAGTACTTC
>TRBJ1-4|.|TRBV6-1|.
CASSEVYRDNEKLFF
TGTGCCAGCAGTGAAGTGTACAGGGATAATGAAAAACTGTTTTTT
>TRBJ2-1|TRBD2|TRBV20-1|.
CSARTSGSGSYNEQFF
TGCAGTGCCCGGACTAGCGGGAGCGGGTCCTACAATGAGCAGTTCTTC
>TRBJ2-1|.|TRBV5-5|few
CASSFTRTEAPFF
TGTGCCAGCAGCTTCACCCGGACCGAGGCCCCGTTCTTC
>TRBJ2-1|TRBD2|TRBV11-2|few
CASSQGLAGARGSYNEQFF
TGTGCCAGCAGCCAGGGACTAGCGGGGGCCCGGGGCTCCTACAATGAGCAGTTCTTC
>TRBJ1-1|.|TRBV18|once
CASSPRDPTEAFF
TGTGCCAGCTCACCACGGGACCCGACTGAAGCTTTCTTT
>TRBJ1-2|TRBD1|TRBV27|.
CASSTDREGGYTF
TGTGCCAGCTCCACCGACAGGGAGGGCGGCTACACCTTC
>TRBJ1-2|.|TRBV20-1|few
CSANRDLANYGYTF
TGCAGTGCTAACCGGGACCTTGCTAACTATGGCTACACCTTC
>TRBJ1-3|.|TRBV5-6|few
CASSLRGTWDTIYF
TGTGCCAGCAGCTTACGGGGGACGTGGGACACCATATATTTT
>TRBJ2-5|.|TRBV7-6|.
CASSSLASTRETQYF
TGTGCCAGCAGCTCCCTAGCTAGTACTCGAGAGACCCAGTACTTC